What follows are 32 T cell receptor beta chains derived from one specimen sequenced in a study of CD8+ T cells in alopecia areata. Reverse transcribed after extraction, RNA yielded cDNA as the sequencing template. TCRdb's copy holds only in-frame clones and misses some; the assay was immunoSEQ multiplex PCR. The sample holds about 300,000 clones, and no clone turns up only once. Scientists pooled cutaneous lymph node cells and sorted them on CD4, CD8alpha, NKG2D, NKG2ACE and other markers. Sequences were obtained from CD4+ T cells sorted from a lymph node. All receptors derive from a C3H/HeJ mouse with alopecia areata. Strain haplotype at MHC: H2-k.

This clone was seen a handful of times. Mouse gene names and germline throughout. The CDR3 DNA, read in part, is TGTGCCAGCGGTGATGCACCAGGGATGGACCAAGAC. This encodes CASGDAPGMDQD. The full CDR3 sequence reads CASGDAPGMDQDTQYF. This chain connects TRBV13-2 to TRBJ2-5, with a weak D call TRBD1 (5 bases). The observed sequence ends 4 residues before the CDR3 terminus, with the missing tail filled in from the germline J gene. The CDR3 has 16 amino acids. Germline V gene data show CDR1 as NNHNN and CDR2 as SYGAGS (reference sequence). The V and J ends lost 0 bases and 1 base respectively, with 12 bases between them.

A word on this clone: The genes are named according to mouse. Within the sample, other DNA sequences also encode this same CDR3. The CDR3 sequence: CTCSGGLGSSYEQYF. The CDR3 DNA, read in part, is TGCACCTGCAGTGGGGGACTGGGGAGCTCCTAT. The chain links TRBV1 to TRBJ2-7, with TRBD2 matching 10 bases. The CDR3 end lies 4 residues beyond the end of the read and is filled in from the germline J gene. The CDR3 has 15 amino acids. Germline CDR1 and CDR2: NSQYPW and LRSPGD (reference sequence). V lost 4 bases to trimming and J lost 0 bases; unmatched junction nucleotides: 3. Together with reference TRBV1 and TRBJ2-7, the CDR3 gives the full variable domain: VTLLEQNPRWRLVPRGQAVNLRCILKNSQYPWMSWYQQDLQKQLQWLFTLRSPGDKEVKSLPGADYLATRVTDTELRLQVANMSQGRTLYCTCSGGLGSSYEQYFGPGTRLTVL.

Remarks on this clone: Mouse gene names and germline throughout. This sample also contains other DNA sequences that code for the same CDR3. The sequenced part of the CDR3 DNA is TGTGCCAGCAGCCAAGAGGGGGAAAACACCGGG. Translating gives CASSQEGENTG. The whole CDR3 sequence reads CASSQEGENTGQLYF. The chain links TRBV5 to TRBJ2-2; either TRBD1 or TRBD2 may supply D (5 bases each). The CDR3 end falls 4 residues outside the read, so it is completed with the germline J gene. The CDR3 covers 15 residues. Trimming shortened V by 0 bases and J by 1 base, and 6 bases separated the two germline ends. CDR1 LGHNA and CDR2 YNLKQL come from the germline V gene (reference sequence).

As concerns this clone: Mouse germline and gene names are used. The read finishes 3 residues shy of the CDR3 end, and the germline J gene is used to complete it. The rearrangement uses TRBV5 and TRBJ1-6, with D unclear. TRBJ1-6 belongs to the ORF category, with a function that is uncertain. CDR3 length: 16 amino acids. The germline V gene encodes CDR1 LGHNA and CDR2 YNLKQL (reference sequence). Trimming took off 0 bases at V and 0 bases at J, with 6 bases between the two ends. CDR3 protein: CASSQDGVSYNSPLYF. CDR3 DNA, as far as it was read: TGTGCCAGCAGCCAAGATGGGGTTTCCTATAATTCGCCC.

A remark on this clone: Genes here carry mouse names. The read ends 3 residues before the CDR3 terminus; that terminus is restored from the germline J gene. This rearrangement joins TRBV19 to TRBJ1-6; TRBD1 might be the D (6 bases). TRBJ1-6 qualifies as an ORF whose function is uncertain. This CDR3 spans 14 amino acids. Germline V gene lookup returns CDR1 FNHDT and CDR2 SITEND (reference sequence). The V end was cut by 9 bases, the J end by 4 bases, with 14 bases between. This chain's CDR3 is CATAAGQYNSPLYF. The covered CDR3 bases are TGTGCCACCGCGGCGGGACAATATAATTCGCCC.

On this clone: The gene names given are mouse names. Read coverage stops 4 residues before the CDR3 terminus; the germline J gene supplies the remainder. This rearrangement joins TRBV13-3 to TRBJ2-7, with D possibly matching TRBD2 (6 bases). Per germline, CDR1 NNHDY and CDR2 SYVADS. The CDR3 consists of 15 residues. Trimming took 2 bases from V and 0 from J, leaving 12 bases between them. Incomplete CDR3 DNA: TGTGCCAGCAGTGAAAGGCTGGGGAGCTCCTAT. It yields the protein CASSERLGSSY. From start to end, the CDR3 is CASSERLGSSYEQYF.

Remarks on this clone: Germline and genes: mouse. From the germline J gene comes the end of the CDR3, since the read stops 4 residues before it. The same CDR3 also results from other DNA sequences found in this sample. The genes are TRBV1 and TRBJ2-1; the match to TRBD1 covers 8 bases. V lost 1 base, J lost 3 bases, and 2 bases stayed unmatched. The length of the CDR3 is 15 residues. CDR1 NSQYPW and CDR2 LRSPGD come from the germline V gene (reference sequence). The DNA read from the CDR3 is TGCACCTGCAGTGCAGTGCAGGGGGCCTATGCT. Protein: CTCSAVQGAYA. The entire CDR3 protein is CTCSAVQGAYAEQFF. The full variable domain, its missing parts supplied by reference TRBV1 and TRBJ2-1, is VTLLEQNPRWRLVPRGQAVNLRCILKNSQYPWMSWYQQDLQKQLQWLFTLRSPGDKEVKSLPGADYLATRVTDTELRLQVANMSQGRTLYCTCSAVQGAYAEQFFGPGTRLTVL.

This clone came up a few times. Gene and germline names: mouse. Read sequence stops 4 residues before the CDR3 end, and the germline J gene provides the missing end. Other DNA sequences within the sample encode an identical CDR3. The V and J genes are TRBV29 and TRBJ2-7; possible D gene TRBD1, 5 bases. The CDR3 spans 12 residues. Germline assignment: CDR1 MSHET and CDR2 SYDVDS. The CDR3 protein is CASSFGQYEQYF. The covered CDR3 bases are TGTGCTAGCAGTTTCGGACAATAT. The full variable domain, in which reference TRBV29 and TRBJ2-7 provide the parts outside the CDR3, is DMKVTQMPRYLIKRMGENVLLECGQDMSHETMYWYRQDPGLGLQLIYISYDVDSNSEGDIPKGYRVSRKKREHFSLILDSAKTNQTSVYFCASSFGQYEQYFGPGTRLTVL.

In the case of this clone: Gene labels here are mouse ones. The CDR3 end falls 4 residues outside the read, so it is completed with the germline J gene. The V call is TRBV1, the J call TRBJ2-1; perhaps TRBD1 as D (6 bases). The CDR3 runs to 15 residues. Germline V CDR1 and CDR2: NSQYPW, LRSPGD (reference sequence). CDR3: CTCSAEYQGRAEQFF. The sequenced CDR3 bases are TGCACCTGCAGTGCAGAATATCAGGGGAGGGCT.

Notes on this clone: The gene names given are mouse names. The read ends 4 residues before the CDR3 terminus; that terminus is restored from the germline J gene. The chain has TRBV1 and TRBJ2-1; TRBD2 matches at 9 bases. The germline V gene encodes CDR1 NSQYPW and CDR2 LRSPGD (reference sequence). This CDR3 comprises 15 residues. CDR3 sequence reads: CTCSAMTGGGAEQFF. CDR3 bases read: TGCACCTGCAGTGCAATGACTGGGGGAGGCGCT. Filled out from reference TRBV1 and TRBJ2-1, the complete variable domain reads VTLLEQNPRWRLVPRGQAVNLRCILKNSQYPWMSWYQQDLQKQLQWLFTLRSPGDKEVKSLPGADYLATRVTDTELRLQVANMSQGRTLYCTCSAMTGGGAEQFFGPGTRLTVL.

A word on this clone: Mouse gene names apply. The CDR3 goes on 4 residues after the read ends, and that part is filled in from the germline J gene. Within the sample, other DNA sequences also encode this same CDR3. V and J are TRBV5 and TRBJ2-3; 8 bases line up with TRBD2. After removal of 4 bases from V and 0 bases from J, the junction contained 3 bases not matched to a gene. Germline CDR1 LGHNA, CDR2 YNLKQL (reference sequence). The CDR3 runs to 15 residues. The CDR3 region is CASSPLGGSAETLYF. CDR3 DNA (partial): TGTGCCAGCAGCCCGCTGGGGGGAAGTGCAGAA.

This clone was recorded a few times. Gene names are the mouse ones. The sequence runs out 4 residues before the end of the CDR3; the remainder is reconstructed from the germline J gene. The rearrangement links TRBV1 to TRBJ2-4; D may be TRBD2 (5 bases). Deletions cut 2 bases from V and 0 bases from J, with 9 bases between. The CDR3 consists of 15 residues. Germline assignment: CDR1 NSQYPW and CDR2 LRSPGD (reference sequence). CDR3 sequence: CTCSAKLESQNTLYF. The part of the CDR3 DNA that was read is TGCACCTGCAGTGCAAAACTGGAGAGTCAAAAC.

To note about this clone: The genes are named according to mouse. The observed sequence ends 4 residues before the CDR3 terminus, with the missing tail filled in from the germline J gene. Other nucleotide sequences from this sample produce the same CDR3. This chain joins TRBV19 and TRBJ2-5; possible D gene TRBD1, 6 bases. The CDR3 is 14 amino acids. Germline-derived CDR1 and CDR2 are FNHDT and SITEND (reference sequence). The covered CDR3 bases are TGTGCCAGCAGTATTGCCAGGGGCGGGGAC. Translation gives CASSIARGGD. The full-length CDR3 reads as CASSIARGGDTQYF.

Only a few counts were recorded for this clone. Germline and genes: mouse. The CDR3 is cut off 4 residues early in the read; its end comes from the germline J gene. Other DNA sequences in this sample translate to the same CDR3. The V gene is TRBV19, the J gene TRBJ2-3; D not certain. CDR3 length equals 14 residues. The germline V and J ends were trimmed by 0 bases and 0 bases, with 5 bases remaining between them. CDR1 is FNHDT, CDR2 SITEND, per germline (reference sequence). CDR3 sequence reads: CASSIVGSAETLYF. CDR3 bases read: TGTGCCAGCAGTATAGTTGGGAGTGCAGAA.

Only a few counts were recorded for this clone. Mouse gene names apply. The CDR3 end lies 4 residues beyond the end of the read and is filled in from the germline J gene. The gene calls are TRBV31 and TRBJ2-2, with TRBD2 matching 9 bases. From germline, CDR1 is GKSSPN and CDR2 SITVG. The CDR3 is 16 amino acids. V dropped 5 bases and J dropped 0; count of bases not matched to a gene: 7. CDR3 DNA, as far as it was read: TGTGCCTGGGGCTCCGACTGGGGGTCAAACACCGGG. It is translated as CAWGSDWGSNTG. The complete CDR3 reads CAWGSDWGSNTGQLYF.

As to this clone: Mouse germline and gene names are used. Read sequence stops 4 residues before the CDR3 end, and the germline J gene provides the missing end. The V call is TRBV5, the J call TRBJ2-3; a possible D gene is TRBD1 (8 bases). The V end lost 4 bases, the J end lost 0 bases, and 14 bases lay between the germline ends. The CDR3 extends over 16 amino acids. The germline CDR1 and CDR2 sequences are LGHNA and YNLKQL (reference sequence). The CDR3 spells CASSPYRGASAETLYF. The CDR3 DNA, read in part, is TGTGCCAGCAGCCCCTACAGGGGGGCTAGTGCAGAA.

This clone was counted between two and nine times. Mouse germline and gene names are used. Read coverage stops 4 residues before the CDR3 terminus; the germline J gene supplies the remainder. V and J are TRBV13-3 and TRBJ2-2; 9 nucleotides agree with TRBD1. The length of the CDR3 is 15 residues. The germline V gene encodes CDR1 NNHDY and CDR2 SYVADS. V dropped 4 bases and J dropped 3; count of bases not matched to a gene: 4. The CDR3 DNA, read in part, is TGTGCCAGCAGTCCGGGACAGGGCGACACCGGG. Its protein product is CASSPGQGDTG. The whole CDR3 reads CASSPGQGDTGQLYF. Full variable domain (missing parts from reference TRBV13-3 and TRBJ2-2): EAAVTQSPRSKVAVTGGKVTLSCHQTNNHDYMYWYRQDTGHGLRLIHYSYVADSTEKGDIPDGYKASRPSQENFSLILELASLSQTAVYFCASSPGQGDTGQLYFGEGSKLTVL.

With regard to this clone: All gene names here are mouse names. Read data end 4 residues before the CDR3 end; the end is taken from the germline J gene. The chain links TRBV19 to TRBJ2-1; D gene unclear. The length of the CDR3 is 14 residues. Germline assignment: CDR1 FNHDT and CDR2 SITEND (reference sequence). Deletions cut 6 bases from V and 0 bases from J, with 10 bases between. CDR3 amino acids: CASTLTNNYAEQFF. The DNA read from the CDR3 is TGTGCCAGCACTCTGACAAATAACTATGCT. Combining the CDR3 with reference TRBV19 and TRBJ2-1 gives the whole variable domain GGIITQTPKFLIGQEGQKLTLKCQQNFNHDTMYWYRQDSGKGLRLIYYSITENDLQKGDLSEGYDASREKKSSFSLTVTSAQKNEMAVFLCASTLTNNYAEQFFGPGTRLTVL.

With respect to this clone: With a much larger clone just one base away, this may be a read error. Gene and germline names: mouse. Read coverage stops 4 residues before the CDR3 terminus; the germline J gene supplies the remainder. The genes are TRBV14 and TRBJ2-2; TRBD1 matches at 7 bases. Germline V lookup: CDR1 SGHDT, CDR2 FRDEAV. V was clipped by 5 bases and J by 3 bases; unmatched bases: 1. The CDR3 extends over 13 amino acids. The CDR3 spells CASSDRDTGQLYF. The sequenced CDR3 bases are TGTGCCAGCAGCGACAGGGACACCGGG.

Concerning this clone: The gene symbols are mouse symbols. The read is 4 residues too short to cover the CDR3 end, so that end is filled in from the germline J gene. Other DNA sequences in the same sample also yield this CDR3. The rearrangement joins TRBV1 to TRBJ2-7; 11 bases align to TRBD2. The CDR3 contains 15 residues. CDR1 and CDR2 (germline): NSQYPW, LRSPGD (reference sequence). The CDR3 bases that were read are TGCACCTGCAGTGCAGGGACTGGGGGGCTTTAT. Protein product: CTCSAGTGGLY. The CDR3 reads in full as CTCSAGTGGLYEQYF.

The sample holds a few counts of this clone. Here the gene names and germline are mouse. Read coverage stops 4 residues before the CDR3 terminus; the germline J gene supplies the remainder. This sample includes further DNA sequences coding for the same CDR3. The chain joins TRBV13-2 to TRBJ1-2; possibly TRBD1 for D (6 bases). V was pared by 1 base and J by 4 bases, with 11 bases between. The CDR3 extends over 14 amino acids. The V gene's germline CDR1 is NNHNN and CDR2 SYGAGS (reference sequence). The CDR3 protein is CASGDHRGGSDYTF. The part of the CDR3 DNA that was read is TGTGCCAGCGGTGATCACCGAGGGGGCTCC.

This clone appeared many times. These gene names are mouse names. The read ends 3 residues shy of where the CDR3 ends; the end is completed using the germline J gene. The genes are TRBV1 and TRBJ1-6; D not resolved. TRBJ1-6 is an open reading frame whose function is uncertain. Deletions cut 0 bases from V and 5 bases from J, with 2 bases between. Germline V gene sequence: CDR1 NSQYPW, CDR2 LRSPGD (reference sequence). The CDR3 extends over 13 amino acids. The CDR3 here is CTCSAEDNSPLYF. The CDR3 bases that were read are TGCACCTGCAGTGCAGAGGATAATTCGCCC.

Only a few counts were recorded for this clone. The genes and germline here are from mouse. The CDR3 end falls 4 residues outside the read, so it is completed with the germline J gene. The chain recombines TRBV13-1 with TRBJ2-7; unclear D gene. Trimming left V 0 bases short and J 2 bases short, with 6 bases between. Looked up from germline, CDR1 is NSHNY and CDR2 is SYGAGN. The CDR3 totals 13 residues. The CDR3 sequence is CASSDAHPYEQYF. The CDR3 bases that were read are TGTGCCAGCAGTGATGCACACCCCTAT.

This clone appeared a few times. Mouse germline and gene names are used. The read gets to within 4 residues of the CDR3 end, and the germline J gene fills in the rest. Other DNA sequences of this sample code for an identical CDR3. The V call is TRBV12-1, the J call TRBJ1-2; weak D call: TRBD1 (6 bases). CDR1 is SGHSN and CDR2 is HYEKVE in the germline V gene. CDR3 length: 14 residues. Deletions cut 0 bases from V and 2 bases from J, with 9 bases between. CDR3 protein: CASSLGGGNSDYTF. The CDR3 DNA, read in part, is TGTGCCAGCTCTCTCGGGGGGGGCAACTCC. Combining the CDR3 with reference TRBV12-1 and TRBJ1-2 gives the whole variable domain DSGVVQSPRHIIKEKGGRSVLTCIPISGHSNVVWYQQTLGKELKFLIQHYEKVERDKGFLPSRFSVQQFDDYHSEMNMSALELEDSAMYFCASSLGGGNSDYTFGSGTRLLVI.

Regarding this clone: The gene symbols are mouse symbols. The observed sequence ends 4 residues before the CDR3 terminus, with the missing tail filled in from the germline J gene. V is TRBV1 and J is TRBJ1-1; D possibly corresponds to TRBD1 (5 bases). The V end lost 0 bases, the J end lost 0 bases, and 8 bases lay between the germline ends. The germline V gene encodes CDR1 NSQYPW and CDR2 LRSPGD (reference sequence). This CDR3 region has 15 residues. The CDR3 protein is CTCSAERTTNTEVFF. The covered CDR3 bases are TGCACCTGCAGTGCAGAACGGACAACAAACACA. Complete variable domain (other parts from reference TRBV1 and TRBJ1-1): VTLLEQNPRWRLVPRGQAVNLRCILKNSQYPWMSWYQQDLQKQLQWLFTLRSPGDKEVKSLPGADYLATRVTDTELRLQVANMSQGRTLYCTCSAERTTNTEVFFGKGTRLTVV.

To note about this clone: Gene names denote mouse genes. Read data end 4 residues before the CDR3 end; the end is taken from the germline J gene. The chain carries TRBV13-1 and TRBJ2-2; 8 bases fit TRBD2. The length of the CDR3 is 16 residues. Germline V gene data show CDR1 as NSHNY and CDR2 as SYGAGN. Losses at the gene ends were 1 base for V and 1 base for J; bases not matched to a gene: 3. Incomplete CDR3 DNA: TGTGCCAGCAGTGATCTACTGGGGGTAAACACCGGG. Protein sequence: CASSDLLGVNTG. The CDR3, in full, reads CASSDLLGVNTGQLYF.

In the case of this clone: Gene names follow the mouse nomenclature. The CDR3 extends 4 residues past the end of the read, so its final part is completed from the germline J gene. This chain connects TRBV13-1 to TRBJ2-3; D is perhaps TRBD1 (6 bases). Germline loops: CDR1 NSHNY, CDR2 SYGAGN. Trimming left V 3 bases short and J 1 base short, with 15 bases between. The CDR3 covers 16 residues. CDR3 residues: CASSGTEGVGAETLYF. The CDR3 bases that were read are TGTGCCAGCAGTGGGACAGAGGGAGTGGGTGCAGAA.

This clone was counted a few times. The gene symbols are mouse symbols. The read terminates 4 residues before the CDR3 end, so the remaining end is supplied by the germline J gene. This sequence joins TRBV13-1 and TRBJ2-5; 7 bases align to TRBD1. The ends lost 2 bases at V and 1 base at J; junction bases unmatched: 4. The germline V gene has CDR1 NSHNY and CDR2 SYGAGN. The CDR3 length is 15 residues. CDR3 DNA (partial): TGTGCCAGCAGTGACCCCGGGACAGACCAAGAC. Protein product: CASSDPGTDQD. The CDR3, in full, reads CASSDPGTDQDTQYF.

Worth noting for this clone: Mouse germline and gene names are used. The read comes to an end 4 residues before the CDR3 does, leaving the germline J gene to fill in the end. The sample carries other DNA sequences with the same CDR3. This chain uses TRBV19 with TRBJ2-1; 10 nucleotides align to TRBD2. J lost 3 bases, V lost 4 bases, and 4 bases had no gene match. CDR3 size: 15 residues. Germline CDR1 FNHDT, CDR2 SITEND (reference sequence). The CDR3 protein is CASSPRLGGYAEQFF. The sequenced CDR3 bases are TGTGCCAGCAGTCCCCGACTGGGGGGCTATGCT.

Points on this clone: Mouse gene names and germline throughout. The read ends 4 residues early relative to the CDR3; the germline J gene fills the gap. The chain employs TRBV13-1 and TRBJ2-5; tentative D call: TRBD1 (5 bases). The CDR3 totals 13 residues. V lost 4 bases and J 3 bases, leaving 9 bases between the germline ends. Germline CDR1 and CDR2: NSHNY and SYGAGN. CDR3 in amino acids: CASSSGHQDTQYF. Partial CDR3 DNA: TGTGCCAGCAGTTCTGGACATCAAGAC.

This clone was detected a few times. The genes are named according to mouse. The CDR3 end falls 4 residues outside the read, so it is completed with the germline J gene. The same CDR3 arises from other DNA sequences in this sample as well. This chain connects TRBV1 to TRBJ1-1, with D perhaps TRBD1 (6 bases). Germline CDR1 and CDR2: NSQYPW and LRSPGD (reference sequence). Trimming cost V 2 bases and J 1 base, with 8 bases left between them. The CDR3 totals 14 residues. The CDR3 reads CTCSAPRGNTEVFF. Partial CDR3 DNA: TGCACCTGCAGTGCACCCAGGGGAAACACA.

Details on this clone: Mouse gene names and germline throughout. The missing CDR3 end, 4 residues past where the read stops, is filled in from the germline J gene. The J gene is TRBJ2-1, the V gene TRBV5; 11 nucleotides match TRBD2. With V trimmed by 4 bases and J by 6 bases, 5 bases remained unmatched. The CDR3 runs 15 residues. Per the germline V gene, CDR1 is LGHNA and CDR2 is YNLKQL (reference sequence). The DNA read from the CDR3 is TGTGCCAGCAGCCCCACTGGGGGGGCGCCTGCT. This gives the protein CASSPTGGAPA. The entire CDR3 reads CASSPTGGAPAEQFF.